This T cell receptor (beta chain) stems from a study of T cells in Graves' hyperthyroidism and ophthalmopathy. Germline trimming cut 8 bases from V and 3 bases from J; bases unmatched to any gene: 12. This CDR3 has 15 amino acids. Germline V gene data show CDR1 as LNHNV and CDR2 as YYDKDF (reference sequence). The source material, RNA transcripts, was used to amplify TCR beta CDR3 regions. RT-PCR in the first round (using the HTBI primer set) targeted the TCR CDR3. MiXCR was run by TCRdb on the multiplex PCR reads, yielding one entry per CDR3 protein. The sample lists 400,000 to 550,000 distinct CDR3 sequences, approximately 25% occurring once. Active moderate-to-severe ophthalmopathy, Clinical Activity Score at least 3, NOSPECS at least 4, under 3 months' duration. Orbital computed tomography, thyroid ultrasound, serum thyroxine and TRAb, and clinical symptoms together informed the diagnoses. PBMCs stemmed from less than 13 ml fresh peripheral blood.

This clonotype was detected only a few times. The TCR originated in a woman in her thirties with Graves' ophthalmopathy. What was sequenced was blood. The chain carries TRBV15 and TRBJ1-1; the match to TRBD1 covers 7 bases. CDR3 coding DNA: TGTGCCACCGAGGGGACAGTGGAAGGTTACACTGAAGCTTTCTTT. Its protein is CATEGTVEGYTEAFF.